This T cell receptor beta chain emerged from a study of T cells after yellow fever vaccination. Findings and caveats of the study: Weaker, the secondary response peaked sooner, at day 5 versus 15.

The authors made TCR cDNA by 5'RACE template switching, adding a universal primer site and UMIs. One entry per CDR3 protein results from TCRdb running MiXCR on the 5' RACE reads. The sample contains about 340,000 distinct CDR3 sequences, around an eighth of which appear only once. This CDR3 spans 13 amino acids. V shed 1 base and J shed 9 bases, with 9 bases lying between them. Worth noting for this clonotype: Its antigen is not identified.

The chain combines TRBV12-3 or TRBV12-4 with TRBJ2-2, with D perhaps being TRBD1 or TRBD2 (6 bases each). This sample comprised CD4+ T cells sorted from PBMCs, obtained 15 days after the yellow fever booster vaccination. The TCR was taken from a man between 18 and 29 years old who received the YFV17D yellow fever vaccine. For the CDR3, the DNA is TGTGCCAGCAGTTTAGGGGGGGCCAGGGAGCTGTTTTTT. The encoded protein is CASSLGGARELFF.